This T cell receptor beta chain derives from a study of cytomegalovirus exposure and HLA in healthy donors. Study details: Most genotyped donors, roughly 83% of 350 to 500, had Caucasian-associated genetic ancestry.

For this clone: Antigen unknown.

This CDR3 has 14 residues. Trimming left V 3 bases short and J 0 bases short, with 9 bases between. Germline V lookup: CDR1 SGDLS, CDR2 YYNGEE. Overall study findings and caveats: Of the V segments, some could not be distinguished, including TRBV6-2 and TRBV6-3, and were excluded. In an earlier analysis, productive rearrangement rates for most beta V segments clustered near 87% or 30%. Available immune exposure information was restricted to CMV serostatus only.

The PCR used 60 Vbeta and 13 Jbeta primers. Libraries were prepared by immunoSEQ multiplex PCR; TCRdb keeps only in-frame clonotypes and omits some of them. The data show some 180,000 clones, around 78% seen once. The genes are TRBV9 and TRBJ1-1, with a weak D call TRBD1 (5 bases). Sample: PBMCs. The TCR sequence derives from a man younger than 35 in good health and CMV-seronegative. This CDR3 reads CASSGDRLNTEAFF. In nucleotides, the CDR3 is TGTGCCAGCAGCGGCGACAGACTGAACACTGAAGCTTTCTTT. Drawing the rest from reference TRBV9 and TRBJ1-1, the complete variable domain is DSGVTQTPKHLITATGQRVTLRCSPRSGDLSVYWYQQSLDQGLQFLIQYYNGEERAKGNILERFSAQQFPDLHSELNLSSLELGDSALYFCASSGDRLNTEAFFGQGTRLTVV.